The clone carrying this TCR beta chain turned up a few times. The V end lost 3 bases, the J end lost 1 base, and 16 bases lay between the germline ends. This CDR3 is 16 amino acids long. The germline V gene encodes CDR1 SGHDT and CDR2 YYEEEE. This sample stems from a study of early T cells in non-severe SARS-CoV-2 infection. Unique molecular identifiers were added to individual cDNA molecules. One entry per CDR3 protein results from TCRdb running MiXCR on the 5' RACE reads. The repertoire holds roughly 97,000 distinct CDR3 sequences, with 9.5% to 11% as singletons. Sequencing was performed on whole blood, taken at baseline. The clonotype was recovered from an adult who was a healthcare worker with PCR-confirmed SARS-CoV-2 infection or an uninfected control (not recorded which). The gene calls are TRBV5-6 and TRBJ2-5; D possibly corresponds to TRBD1 (5 bases). The CDR3: CASSSNLRQSQETQYF. The DNA for the CDR3 is TGTGCCAGCAGCTCAAACCTACGACAGAGCCAAGAGACCCAGTACTTC.